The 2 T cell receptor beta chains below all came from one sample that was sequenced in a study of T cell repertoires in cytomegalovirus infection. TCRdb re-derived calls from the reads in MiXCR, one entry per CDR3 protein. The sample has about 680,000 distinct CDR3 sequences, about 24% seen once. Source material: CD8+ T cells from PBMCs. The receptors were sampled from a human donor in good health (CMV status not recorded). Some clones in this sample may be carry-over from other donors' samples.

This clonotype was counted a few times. The CDR3 coding sequence is TGTGCCAGCAGTTTATCGAGGTCAGGGTTTTCGGATGAGCAGTTCTTC. Encoded protein: CASSLSRSGFSDEQFF. V gene TRBV27 combines with J gene TRBJ2-1, with D tentatively TRBD1 (5 bases). Germline-derived CDR1 and CDR2 are MNHEY and SMNVEV (reference sequence). The CDR3 has 16 residues. V lost 0 bases and J 8 bases, leaving 17 bases between the germline ends.

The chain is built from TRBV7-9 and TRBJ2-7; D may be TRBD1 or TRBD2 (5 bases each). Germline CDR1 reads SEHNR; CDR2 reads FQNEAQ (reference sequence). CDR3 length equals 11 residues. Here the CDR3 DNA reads TGTGCCAACAGCTTCGGGGCCGAGCAGTACGTC. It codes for CANSFGAEQYV.